Below, 9 T cell receptor beta chains from the same sample are listed, as sequenced in a study of regulatory T cells in long-lasting Graves disease. Specified time point: newly diagnosed GD, antithyroid drugs for less than 3 months. Researchers made the TCR library from RNA that was extracted from PBMCs. Arm-PCR with iRepertoire HTBI primers amplified the CDR3 regions for these TCR beta libraries. TCRdb re-called the multiplex PCR reads through MiXCR, storing one row per CDR3 protein. The table includes over 300,000 distinct CDR3 sequences, about 16% detected once. The specimen was peripheral blood mononuclear cells (PBMCs), collected at new diagnosis, from a patient treated with antithyroid drugs. The receptors shown here come from a female donor with Graves disease.

V gene TRBV28 combines with J gene TRBJ2-3; TRBD2 agrees at 9 bases. The J call may be wrong; the DNA end is better matched by TRBJ2-7. The CDR3 consists of 15 residues. The germline V gene encodes CDR1 MDHEN and CDR2 SYDVKM. The CDR3 region is CASSLTSGGLYEQYF. CDR3 sequence (DNA): TGTGCCAGCAGTTTAACGAGCGGGGGGCTTTACGAGCAGTACTTC.

The chain carries TRBV4-1 and TRBJ2-1; 8 bases agree with TRBD2. The germline V gene encodes CDR1 MGHRA and CDR2 YSYEKL. The length of the CDR3 is 17 residues. The ends lost 0 bases at V and 5 bases at J; junction bases unmatched: 9. The CDR3 protein is CASSQDPGTSSNNEQFF. The CDR3 region has the DNA TGCGCCAGCAGCCAAGATCCCGGGACTAGTTCTAACAATGAGCAGTTCTTC.

V gene TRBV10-3 combines with J gene TRBJ1-5; D call uncertain. The CDR3 totals 15 residues. V shed 3 bases and J shed 1 base, with 10 bases lying between them. Per germline, CDR1 ENHRY and CDR2 SYGVKD. CDR3 sequence: CAISEGPNSNQPQHF. The DNA for the CDR3 is TGTGCCATCAGTGAAGGCCCCAACAGCAATCAGCCCCAGCATTTT.

V usage is TRBV4-3 and J usage is TRBJ1-4; 9 nucleotides match TRBD1. Trimming cost V 0 bases and J 6 bases; bases outside gene matches: 5. Germline V CDR1 and CDR2: LGHNA, YSLEER. The CDR3 is 16 amino acids. The CDR3 reads CASSQDIGDRDEKLFF. CDR3 DNA: TGCGCCAGCAGCCAAGACATCGGGGACAGGGATGAAAAACTGTTTTTT.

The table lists this clonotype with many counts. This chain connects TRBV5-6 to TRBJ1-5, with D maybe TRBD1 (6 bases). Germline V CDR1 and CDR2: SGHDT, YYEEEE. Trimming left V 0 bases short and J 8 bases short, with 15 bases between. This CDR3 has 15 residues. Here the CDR3 DNA reads TGTGCCAGCAGCTTGGCCGGGGGGCGGATGGAGCCCCAGCATTTT. This sequence encodes CASSLAGGRMEPQHF. Together with reference TRBV5-6 and TRBJ1-5, the CDR3 gives the full variable domain: DAGVTQSPTHLIKTRGQQVTLRCSPKSGHDTVSWYQQALGQGPQFIFQYYEEEERQRGNFPDRFSGHQFPNYSSELNVNALLLGDSALYLCASSLAGGRMEPQHFGDGTRLSIL.

This clonotype turned up a few times. The rearrangement joins TRBV18 to TRBJ2-7, with 8 bases fitting TRBD2. Germline V lookup: CDR1 KGHSH, CDR2 LQKENI. V lost 2 bases and J lost 3; bases outside the gene matches: 6. The CDR3 has 15 amino acids. The CDR3 nucleotides read TGTGCCAGCTCACCAGAGAGCGGGAGCCTCTACGAGCAGTACTTC. This encodes CASSPESGSLYEQYF.

Concerning this clonotype itself: This may stem from a read error, because a much larger clone lies one nucleotide away. J is TRBJ2-1 and V is TRBV2, with D perhaps being TRBD1 or TRBD2 (5 bases each). Germline V gene data show CDR1 as SNHLY and CDR2 as FYNNEI. The CDR3 is made up of 12 amino acids. This CDR3 reads CASSDRGHEQLF. CDR3 nucleotides: TGTGCCAGCAGTGATCGGGGCCATGAGCAGCTCTTC.

The V call is TRBV19, the J call TRBJ2-3; TRBD1 matches at 7 bases. Germline CDR1 and CDR2: LNHDA and SQIVND (reference sequence). Trimming took 7 bases from V and 0 from J; bases not matched to a gene: 7. CDR3 length equals 15 residues. The CDR3 here is CASKPGQTSTDTQYF. CDR3 nucleotide sequence: TGTGCCAGTAAACCGGGACAGACTAGCACAGATACGCAGTATTTT.

Only a few counts were recorded for this clonotype. The rearrangement links TRBV2 to TRBJ2-1; D gene uncertain. Deletions cut 6 bases from V and 8 bases from J, with 14 bases between. The CDR3 contains 13 residues. CDR1 is SNHLY and CDR2 is FYNNEI in the germline V gene. The CDR3 is CASRLGLGDEQFF. CDR3 nucleotide sequence: TGTGCCAGCAGGCTGGGGTTAGGCGATGAGCAGTTCTTC.